This T cell receptor (beta chain) was identified during a study of T cell therapy after organ transplantation (dated by TCRdb to between 2018 and 2021). Regarding the study in general: Autologous CMV-specific T cells, expanded in vitro for roughly 15 days with a peptide pool of 30 HLA class I and II CMV epitopes, were used as therapy products. Up to 6 T cell doses were administered to patients every 2 weeks, and patients were monitored for around 30 weeks after therapy was completed. Among the ten patients, eight were classed as clinical responders, while two were classed as nonresponders. A median of 1.92 x 10^8 CMV-specific T cells was administered to patients across 2 to 6 intravenous infusions. Long-term post-therapy blood samples were obtained 20 to 29 weeks after therapy was completed. The study was a follow-up TRBV repertoire analysis of an open-label phase I trial of autologous CMV-specific adoptive T cell therapy in solid-organ transplant recipients. Of the ten or so patients, only seven or eight had long-term post-therapy samples available.

This sample's time point label indicates: 20-29 weeks after completion of therapy. The patients had received solid-organ transplants and had cytomegalovirus that was drug-resistant/recurrent. About nine trial participants were chosen for repertoire analysis on the basis of the availability of post-therapy peripheral blood mononuclear cells. A BD FACSAria III was used to sort viable CD3+CD8+CD4- lymphocytes from PBMCs. The Qiagen DNeasy Kit was used to extract genomic DNA from the sorted cells. This clone was seen more than once but under ten times. Its cognate antigen has yet to be identified. Per-base qualities were not stored, and no clone one base away is much larger. The immunoSEQ two-step, bias-controlled multiplex PCR assay was used to amplify TRB CDR3 regions from genomic DNA. Sequencing of CDR3 libraries was carried out on an Illumina NextSeq 500. The paper's data handling went like this. The immunoSEQ Analyzer platform was used for initial alignment and bioinformatics, including bias normalization against synthetic CDR3 analogs. Annotation of V, D and J genes followed the definitions in the IMGT database. For further TRBV analyses, VDJtools version 1.1.10 and the R package tcR version 2.2.1.11 were used with default settings. For the GLIPH analysis, version 1.0 was run with default settings. To test for significant clonotype frequency changes in CDR3 sequences with at least 5 reads, a 2-sided binomial test with Benjamini-Hochberg correction (alpha = 0.01) was used. TCRdb took this table from immuneACCESS and kept in-frame rearrangements with V and J called. Such tables lack part of the clones; where checked against another copy, unresolved V genes explain under half of the gap, and the rest is unexplained. V and J calls and clone size are given by that table; D and trimming were obtained from the DNA. The sample includes around 15,000 clones, with 85% observed a single time. The top ten clonotypes cover roughly 28% of the sample.

From the germline V gene, CDR1 is MGHRA and CDR2 is YSYEKL. Inclusive of the bounding cysteine and phenylalanine, the CDR3 is 13 residues long. Only the CDR3 region is kept as DNA, spanning 39 bases read in frame from base 1. Relative to germline, V is 3 bases shorter and J is 4 bases shorter, with 7 bases between their ends. The study at large found these results: The fold change in CD8 clonality after therapy was inversely correlated with pretherapy clonality, which suggests that less biased repertoires were more open to remodeling. The small cohort prevented assessing confounders such as concurrent antirejection and antiviral medications. Reduced sample coverage from poor CD8+ T cell yield may be reflected in the few expansions detected in nonresponders. Before therapy, nonresponders had marked clonal expansions, and after therapy the repertoires of nonresponders changed only minimally. Both transferred clonotypes and endogenous clonotypes not detected in the therapy products appeared to be included in post-therapy reconstitution.

The sequence was obtained from a human patient who had received a solid organ transplant and had CMV disease. Some T cells seen after a transplant may have their origin in the graft donor. This chain is built from TRBV4-1 and TRBJ2-1, with no confidently assigned D gene. The sequencing used CD8+ T cells from blood, collected after autologous CMV-specific T cell therapy. The CDR3: CASSHSRYNEQFF. The bases read TGCGCCAGCAGCCATAGTCGGTACAATGAGCAGTTCTTC.